The source of this TCR beta chain is a study of vaccination effects on CD4 cells after COVID-19. Study-wide background: Sampling occurred a median 72 days post second dose, range 14 to 241.

Viral peptide pools were used in the ViraFEST assay to expand antigen-specific CD4+ T cells, and sequencing came afterward. Culture proceeded for 10 days, and CD4+ T cells were then isolated. The participants, recipients of two vaccine doses, got either BNT162b2 or mRNA-1273. Trimming at V came to 2 bases and at J to 3 bases, leaving 1 base not matched to a gene. This CDR3 region has 15 residues. Looked up from germline, CDR1 is ENHRY and CDR2 is SYGVKD. On this clone itself: Its specificity is not known.

Study results and limitations: Few convalescent patients were studied, and early post-infection samples were lacking. In the late period after vaccination, infection- and vaccine-induced clones contracted markedly.

TCRdb keeps only in-frame clones here, not all; method: immunoSEQ multiplex PCR. The data show about 50,000 clones, around 74% seen once. This specimen consisted of CD4+ T cells from PBMCs cultured with HCoV-OC43 spike peptides, obtained after COVID-19 vaccination. The subset was: HCoV-OC43 spike overlapping peptide pool stimulation. This clonotype originated in a human donor who received a COVID-19 vaccine. This chain links TRBV10-3 with TRBJ2-7; 13 bases agree with TRBD2. The CDR3 loop reads CAISEGTSGVYEQYF. The CDR3, as DNA: TGTGCCATCAGTGAGGGGACTAGCGGGGTCTACGAGCAGTACTTC.